This T cell receptor (beta chain) emerged from a study of cytomegalovirus exposure and HLA in healthy donors. This clone occurred once. Its specificity is unknown. Germline lookup yields CDR1 MNHEY and CDR2 SVGAGI. This CDR3 spans 13 amino acids. The V end was cut by 0 bases, the J end by 6 bases, with 7 bases between. Overall study findings and caveats: Cytomegalovirus status was reportedly diagnosed by the classifier with high sensitivity and specificity.

Data came from immunoSEQ multiplex PCR; TCRdb stores just in-frame clones and leaves some out. The data contain roughly 60,000 clones, around 94% of them singletons. The TCR originated in a man younger than 35 in good health and CMV-seronegative. The sample taken for sequencing was PBMCs. J is TRBJ2-3 and V is TRBV6-5; D is uncertain. The CDR3 region is CASSYSLLDTQYF. The CDR3 DNA follows: TGTGCCAGCAGTTACTCGTTACTGGATACGCAGTATTTT.